This TCR beta chain was found in a study of cytomegalovirus exposure and HLA in healthy donors. Study findings and constraints: In a later analysis, TCR beta V- and J-gene trimming showed a link to a missense DCLRE1C variant. Across all donors, roughly uniform sequencing depth was an assumption of the presence/absence analyses. Later analysis showed most CMV-associated TCR beta chains appearing HLA-restricted. Cytomegalovirus-associated TCR beta chains were listed, numbering more than 150.

PCR involved 60 Vbeta and 13 Jbeta primers. The table came from immunoSEQ multiplex PCR; TCRdb's copy has only in-frame clones and leaves some out. The table has around 36,000 clones, about nine tenths seen once. Of note for this clone: The target antigen is unknown.

Material for sequencing was PBMCs. This receptor was identified in a woman between 40 and 50 years old in good health and CMV-seropositive.

The CDR3 DNA sequence: TGTGCCAGCAGCTCCTACAGGGAGTCGACCGGGGAGCTGTTTTTT. It encodes CASSSYRESTGELFF. The gene calls are TRBV5-4 and TRBJ2-2; TRBD1 might be the D (6 bases). The V end was cut by 3 bases, the J end by 5 bases, with 14 bases between. Germline V CDR1 and CDR2: SGHNT, YYREEE (reference sequence). The CDR3 covers 15 residues.